The 17 T cell receptor beta chains below come from one sample, sequenced in a study of immune characterization of retroperitoneal liposarcoma. TCRdb reprocessed the PCR reads with MiXCR, giving one entry per CDR3 protein. The data show approximately 9,500 distinct CDR3 sequences, around 28% seen once. The sample was tumor tissue. These receptors were taken from a male donor with retroperitoneal liposarcoma.

This chain links TRBV7-4 with TRBJ2-3; D possibly corresponds to TRBD2 (5 bases). Per the germline V gene, CDR1 is SGHVT and CDR2 is SQSDAQ. V was clipped by 2 bases and J by 1 base, with 10 bases between them. This CDR3 is built from 15 residues. CDR3: CASSLISGGTDTQYF. For the CDR3, the DNA is TGTGCCAGCAGCTTAATTTCCGGGGGCACAGATACGCAGTATTTT. The full variable domain, completed using reference TRBV7-4 and TRBJ2-3, is GAGVSQSPRYKVAKRGRDVALRCDSISGHVTLYWYRQTLGQGSEVLTYSQSDAQRDKSGRPSGRFSAERPERSVSTLKIQRTEQGDSAVYLCASSLISGGTDTQYFGPGTRLTVL.

By sample fraction, this clonotype is medium-sized. The rearrangement uses TRBV11-2 and TRBJ2-1; 8 positions match TRBD2. The germline CDR1 and CDR2 sequences are SGHAT and FQNNGV. The CDR3 has 17 amino acids. V lost 1 base, J lost 2 bases, and 7 bases stayed unmatched. CDR3 bases: TGTGCCAGCAGCTTAGGGTTAGGGACTAGGACCTACAATGAGCAGTTCTTC. Translation: CASSLGLGTRTYNEQFF.

The chain combines TRBV6-1 with TRBJ2-1, with D possibly being TRBD1 or TRBD2 (5 bases each). The CDR3 extends over 15 amino acids. Between the trimmed V and J ends, which lost 3 bases and 10 bases, there was a span of 19 bases. Per germline, CDR1 MNHNS and CDR2 SASEGT. This CDR3 is CASSDRVEGLYEQFF. CDR3 in DNA: TGTGCCAGCAGTGACCGGGTCGAGGGGCTCTACGAGCAGTTCTTC.

This rearrangement joins TRBV6-6 to TRBJ2-1, with TRBD1 matching over 7 bases. The J call may be wrong; the DNA end is better matched by TRBJ2-7. Germline V lookup: CDR1 MNHNY, CDR2 SVGAGI (reference sequence). The length of the CDR3 is 13 residues. This CDR3 is CASTLSGTAEQYF. The CDR3 DNA reads as TGTGCCAGCACTCTCTCCGGGACAGCCGAGCAGTACTTC.

This clonotype rates as medium-sized. This chain joins TRBV6-5 and TRBJ2-2; 10 bases match TRBD2. The germline CDR1 and CDR2 sequences are MNHEY and SVGAGI. The J segment lost 5 bases and the V segment lost 2 bases, leaving 2 bases of the junction unmatched. The CDR3 is 15 residues long. CDR3 amino acids: CASSYVAGGTGELFF. The CDR3 DNA reads TGTGCCAGCAGTTACGTAGCGGGGGGAACCGGGGAGCTGTTTTTT.

The chain joins TRBV6-5 to TRBJ1-1; 9 bases match TRBD1. V was pared by 4 bases and J by 4 bases, with 4 bases of the junction left unmatched. The CDR3 spans 14 residues. Germline CDR1 MNHEY, CDR2 SVGAGI. Here the CDR3 reads CASSSTTGGTEAFF. CDR3 bases: TGTGCCAGCAGTTCGACGACAGGGGGCACTGAAGCTTTCTTT.

The rearrangement joins TRBV6-8 to TRBJ2-5; 9 positions match TRBD2. Germline V CDR1 and CDR2: MNHGY, SAAAGT. The CDR3 is made up of 15 amino acids. Germline trimming cut 2 bases from V and 11 bases from J; bases unmatched to any gene: 12. The CDR3 nucleotides are TGTGCCAGCAGTTACGATAGCGGGAGTATAAATGAGCAGTACTTC. Its translation is CASSYDSGSINEQYF.

This clonotype was seen at least ten times. This chain connects TRBV7-6 to TRBJ2-1, with 9 bases that match TRBD1. From germline, CDR1 is SGHVS and CDR2 FNYEAQ. The V gene end was trimmed by 5 bases and the J gene end by 10 bases; junction bases not matched to a gene: 9. The CDR3 consists of 14 residues. CDR3 sequence: CASSTPGTGKEQFF. CDR3 bases: TGTGCCAGCAGCACACCCGGGACAGGGAAAGAGCAGTTCTTC.

This clonotype is medium-sized by share. The chain uses TRBV7-2 and TRBJ2-5; D is undetermined. The length of the CDR3 is 15 residues. Deletions cut 2 bases from V and 4 bases from J, with 14 bases between. Germline CDR1 is SGHTA and CDR2 is FQGNSA. The CDR3 here is CASSLIQLPGETQYF. As DNA, the CDR3 is TGTGCCAGCAGCTTAATCCAGCTCCCCGGAGAGACCCAGTACTTC.

This clonotype appeared many times. The chain couples TRBV6-1 to TRBJ2-3; 9 bases fit TRBD2. The DNA end lines up better with TRBJ2-7; the J call may be wrong. The CDR3 length is 14 residues. Germline values: CDR1 MNHNS, CDR2 SASEGT. The CDR3 coding sequence is TGTGCCAGCAGTTTCTATAGCGGGAGAGGGGAGCAGTACTTC. Protein: CASSFYSGRGEQYF.

This clonotype is termed medium-sized. This chain uses TRBV6-1 with TRBJ2-1; 10 nucleotides agree with TRBD2. After removal of 1 base from V and 2 bases from J, the junction contained 14 bases not matched to a gene. The CDR3 contains 20 residues. The germline V gene encodes CDR1 MNHNS and CDR2 SASEGT. CDR3 DNA: TGTGCCAGCAGTGAAGTTCAAAGCCCTAGCGGGGGACGTACCTACAATGAGCAGTTCTTC. Its translation: CASSEVQSPSGGRTYNEQFF.

Sample share makes this clonotype medium-sized. This chain joins TRBV7-2 and TRBJ2-1; 13 bases agree with TRBD2. In germline, CDR1 is SGHTA, CDR2 FQGNSA. This CDR3 is built from 16 residues. Trimming took 5 bases from V and 9 from J; bases not matched to a gene: 10. CDR3 protein: CASSAGTSGTLGEQFF. CDR3 in DNA: TGTGCCAGCAGCGCCGGGACTAGCGGGACCTTGGGTGAGCAGTTCTTC.

Within the sample, this clonotype is medium-sized. V is TRBV10-3 and J is TRBJ2-3, with D possibly TRBD1 on 5 matching bases. CDR1 is ENHRY, CDR2 SYGVKD, per germline. With 2 bases removed from V and 5 bases from J, the gap between germline ends came to 20 bases. The CDR3 has 17 residues. The CDR3 loop is CAISERSLKDTGDTQYF. Here the CDR3 DNA reads TGTGCCATCAGTGAGCGCTCACTTAAGGATACAGGAGATACGCAGTATTTT.

By sample share, this clonotype is medium-sized. The DNA of the CDR3 is TGTGCCAGCAGCTTTCCTAGCGGGAGCTCCTACAATGAGCAGTTCTTC. It encodes CASSFPSGSSYNEQFF. The chain recombines TRBV7-2 with TRBJ2-1; 10 nucleotides match TRBD2. V shed 3 bases and J 0 bases; nucleotides not matched to a gene: 2. CDR1 and CDR2 (germline): SGHTA, FQGNSA. The CDR3 is 16 residues long.

This clonotype is categorized as large. This chain uses TRBV7-2 with TRBJ2-7, with D hard to call. The V end was cut by 1 base, the J end by 4 bases, with 5 bases between. Germline CDR1 is SGHTA and CDR2 is FQGNSA. The CDR3 runs to 12 residues. The CDR3 loop is CASSLGYYEQYF. CDR3 sequence (DNA): TGTGCCAGCAGCTTAGGATATTACGAGCAGTACTTC.

The J gene is TRBJ2-5, the V gene TRBV6-1, with 9 bases identical to TRBD2. Germline V gives CDR1 MNHNS, CDR2 SASEGT. This CDR3 spans 16 amino acids. V shed 1 base, J shed 1 base, and the junction held 4 bases outside the gene matches. The CDR3 protein is CASSEELAGVQETQYF. Here the CDR3 DNA reads TGTGCCAGCAGTGAAGAGTTAGCGGGAGTCCAAGAGACCCAGTACTTC.

This clonotype was detected only a few times. The CDR3 nucleotides are TGTGCCAGCAGCTTTACAGGGCCTGGGCAGCCCCAGCATTTT. The encoded protein is CASSFTGPGQPQHF. The V call is TRBV7-2, the J call TRBJ1-5; possibly TRBD1 for D (6 bases). CDR3 length: 14 residues. V lost 3 bases and J 7 bases, leaving 13 bases between the germline ends. The germline V gene has CDR1 SGHTA and CDR2 FQGNSA.